The sequence of this TCR beta chain was determined in a study of graft-versus-host responses after intestinal transplantation. About the study: All recipients were given anti-thymocyte globulin induction, and tacrolimus and steroids were then administered for roughly three years.

Sequenced by immunoSEQ multiplex PCR; TCRdb stores in-frame clones only, minus some. This sample yields about 15,000 clones, of which approximately 87% are seen a single time; roughly 7% belongs to the top ten. V gave up 4 bases and J gave up 7 bases, with 14 bases separating them. In germline, CDR1 is MNHNY, CDR2 SVGAGI (reference sequence). CDR3 length: 15 residues. Another site or the posterior iliac crest supplied the bone marrow collected after transplant. The sequencing here drew on bone marrow, taken approximately 120 days after intestinal transplantation. The sequence was obtained from a human patient who received an intestinal transplant, so some T cells may come from the graft donor. This sequence joins TRBV6-6 and TRBJ1-6; D is undetermined. CDR3 coding DNA: TGTGCCAGCAGTTCCCCGGGCAGTTTAAATTCACCCCTCCACTTT. Translated, it gives CASSSPGSLNSPLHF.